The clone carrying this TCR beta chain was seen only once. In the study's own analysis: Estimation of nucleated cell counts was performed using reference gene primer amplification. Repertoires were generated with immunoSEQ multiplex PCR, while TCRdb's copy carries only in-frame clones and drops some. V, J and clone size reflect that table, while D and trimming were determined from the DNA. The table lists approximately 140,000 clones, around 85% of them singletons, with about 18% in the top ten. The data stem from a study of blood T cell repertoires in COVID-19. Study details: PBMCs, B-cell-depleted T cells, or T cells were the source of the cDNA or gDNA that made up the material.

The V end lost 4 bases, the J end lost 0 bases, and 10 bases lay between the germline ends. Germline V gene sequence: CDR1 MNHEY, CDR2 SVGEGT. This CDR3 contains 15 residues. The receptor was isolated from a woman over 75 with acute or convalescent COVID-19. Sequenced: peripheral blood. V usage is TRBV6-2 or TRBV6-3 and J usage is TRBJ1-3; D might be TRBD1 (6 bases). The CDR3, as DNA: TGTGCCAGCAGTTCGCCAGGGGTCTCTGGAAACACCATATATTTT. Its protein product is CASSSPGVSGNTIYF.